The clone carrying this TCR beta chain has a handful of counts. Germline lookup yields CDR1 SNHLY and CDR2 FYNNEI. Trimming took 8 bases from V and 3 from J, leaving 4 bases between them. The CDR3 has 10 residues. The data are from a study of T cell responses to AZD1222 COVID-19 vaccine. Method: immunoSEQ multiplex PCR; TCRdb's copy keeps in-frame clones and lacks some. The sample consists of some 130,000 clones, 84% of them appearing once. This specimen was peripheral blood, taken on day 0 of AZD1222 vaccination. The sequence was obtained from an adult in good health. V is TRBV2 and J is TRBJ1-2; D unclear. The CDR3 DNA is TGTGCCAGCCGCTACTATGGCTACACCTTC. This encodes CASRYYGYTF.